This entry features one T cell receptor (beta chain) sequence. Its target is not known. This entry belongs to a study of cytomegalovirus exposure and HLA in healthy donors. This PCR relied on a set of 60 Vbeta primers and 13 Jbeta primers. Assay used: immunoSEQ multiplex PCR; TCRdb lists only in-frame clones, some missing. Its table records 190,000 or so clones. CDR1 is MDHEN and CDR2 is SYDVKM in the germline V gene. This CDR3 is built from 19 residues. V trimming: 4 bases; J trimming: 2 bases; junction bases outside the gene matches: 14. Regarding the study as a whole: The authors reported that TCR beta sequences could predict HLA-A and HLA-B alleles. These predictions were accurate for most subjects in the first cohort. Earlier analysis looked at TCR beta V segments, and most were productive about 90% or about 30% of the time.

The chain uses TRBV28 and TRBJ1-5; 10 bases line up with TRBD1. Sequencing input: PBMCs. The source of this sequence is a boy between 10 and 17 years old in good health and CMV-seronegative. CDR3 in DNA: TGTGCCAGCAGTTCGCGACAGGGGGCGCGGGGCTGGGGCAATCAGCCCCAGCATTTT. The encoded protein is CASSSRQGARGWGNQPQHF.